The sequence of this T cell receptor (beta chain) was determined in a study of radiation and T cells in renal cell carcinoma. This clone has more than one count but fewer than ten. What it recognizes is unknown. Study-wide findings and caveats: From baseline, blood top tumor clonotypes peaked at 2 weeks post-radiation. Baseline intratumoral clonotype presence is unknown without pretreatment biopsies.

TCRdb's table, derived via immunoSEQ multiplex PCR, lists solely in-frame clones and lacks some. The sample comprises roughly 75,000 clones, about 80% of which are singletons, and under 6.5% rests with the top ten. Trimming left V 5 bases short and J 2 bases short, with 12 bases between. The CDR3 extends over 14 amino acids. Germline lookup yields CDR1 SGHTA and CDR2 FQGNSA. Indicated time point: blood 2 weeks post-SBRT. Described treatment: 15 Gy SBRT to primary tumor, nephrectomy 4 weeks later. Serial blood draws occurred at baseline and 2 and 4 weeks post-SBRT. The patient's renal cell carcinoma had clear cell pathology.

This receptor was obtained from a man aged 60 to 69 with renal cell carcinoma. Material: blood, obtained from a patient whose treatment included radiotherapy and nephrectomy. This chain uses TRBV7-2 with TRBJ2-5, with D perhaps TRBD2 (6 bases). The DNA of the CDR3 is TGTGCCAGCAGCCCCGGGACTCCGCAAGAGACCCAGTACTTC. Amino acid sequence: CASSPGTPQETQYF.